The rows below give T cell receptor beta chains drawn from one sample of a study of blood T cell repertoires in COVID-19. The repertoire was sequenced with immunoSEQ multiplex PCR; TCRdb's copy has only in-frame clones and lacks some. The table has fewer than 350,000 clones, 80% to 90% seen once. Specimen: peripheral blood. The source of these receptors is a woman aged 70-85 years with COVID-19, enrolled during active disease. Both conserved end residues are part of each CDR3. Each record gives: clone size, J gene, V gene, D gene, CDR3 protein, CDR3 DNA. The D gene is left open where the match is weak. Expanded clones get a size class; other rows say once, few or many, or leave the size out.

clone size: NA
J gene: TRBJ1-1
V gene: TRBV4-1
D gene: NA
CDR3 protein: CASSQEAGGGLRAEAFF
CDR3 DNA: TGCGCCAGCAGCCAAGAGGCCGGGGGGGGCCTTAGGGCTGAAGCTTTCTTT

clone size: NA
J gene: TRBJ2-7
V gene: TRBV19
D gene: NA
CDR3 protein: CASSKRLDGAYEQYF
CDR3 DNA: TGTGCCAGTAGTAAGCGGCTGGACGGTGCCTACGAGCAGTACTTC

clone size: NA
J gene: TRBJ2-7
V gene: TRBV7-2
D gene: NA
CDR3 protein: CASSLDRGPYEQYF
CDR3 DNA: TGTGCCAGCAGCTTAGATCGCGGGCCCTACGAGCAGTACTTC

clone size: NA
J gene: TRBJ2-1
V gene: TRBV7-2
D gene: NA
CDR3 protein: CASSFGGLPYNEQFF
CDR3 DNA: TGTGCCAGCAGCTTTGGGGGCCTCCCCTACAATGAGCAGTTCTTC

clone size: NA
J gene: TRBJ2-7
V gene: TRBV10-3
D gene: TRBD1
CDR3 protein: CAINPDRGRGEQYF
CDR3 DNA: TGTGCCATCAACCCCGACAGGGGTCGGGGCGAGCAGTACTTC

clone size: NA
J gene: TRBJ2-3
V gene: TRBV12-5
D gene: NA
CDR3 protein: CASGLLGTDTQYF
CDR3 DNA: TGTGCTAGTGGTTTGCTCGGGACAGATACGCAGTATTTT

clone size: NA
J gene: TRBJ1-3
V gene: TRBV4-1
D gene: NA
CDR3 protein: CASSQDRPRQGIGNTIYF
CDR3 DNA: TGCGCCAGCAGCCAAGATAGGCCGCGGCAGGGGATAGGAAACACCATATATTTT

clone size: once
J gene: TRBJ1-6
V gene: TRBV28
D gene: TRBD1
CDR3 protein: CASRFTGGSYNSPLHF
CDR3 DNA: TGTGCCAGCAGGTTTACAGGGGGCTCCTATAATTCACCCCTCCACTTT

clone size: NA
J gene: TRBJ1-2
V gene: TRBV9
D gene: NA
CDR3 protein: CASSALQGRGYTF
CDR3 DNA: TGTGCCAGCAGCGCGTTACAGGGCCGAGGCTACACCTTC

clone size: NA
J gene: TRBJ2-3
V gene: TRBV6-1
D gene: TRBD2
CDR3 protein: CASSERSSGGIKDTQYF
CDR3 DNA: TGTGCCAGCAGTGAAAGGTCGAGCGGGGGGATCAAAGATACGCAGTATTTT

clone size: NA
J gene: TRBJ1-4
V gene: TRBV20-1
D gene: TRBD1
CDR3 protein: CSANEQGAGKLFF
CDR3 DNA: TGCAGTGCTAATGAACAGGGGGCCGGGAAACTGTTTTTT

clone size: NA
J gene: TRBJ1-1
V gene: TRBV28
D gene: NA
CDR3 protein: CASSFLRGGQPEAFF
CDR3 DNA: TGTGCCAGCAGTTTTCTGAGAGGCGGGCAACCTGAAGCTTTCTTT

clone size: NA
J gene: TRBJ1-2
V gene: TRBV4-2
D gene: TRBD1
CDR3 protein: CASSPTGDYGYTF
CDR3 DNA: TGTGCCAGCAGCCCCACAGGGGACTATGGCTACACCTTC

clone size: NA
J gene: TRBJ2-7
V gene: TRBV27
D gene: TRBD2
CDR3 protein: CASSLIGTSGRDYEQYF
CDR3 DNA: TGTGCCAGCAGTTTAATCGGGACTAGCGGCCGAGACTACGAGCAGTACTTC

clone size: NA
J gene: TRBJ2-2
V gene: TRBV5-4
D gene: TRBD1
CDR3 protein: CASWDSAGELFF
CDR3 DNA: TGTGCCAGCTGGGACAGTGCCGGGGAGCTGTTTTTT

clone size: few
J gene: TRBJ2-1
V gene: TRBV5-6
D gene: NA
CDR3 protein: CASSPYNEQFF
CDR3 DNA: TGTGCCAGCAGCCCATACAATGAGCAGTTCTTC

clone size: NA
J gene: TRBJ1-6
V gene: TRBV6-6
D gene: TRBD1
CDR3 protein: CASSRGQGSSYNSPLHF
CDR3 DNA: TGTGCCAGCAGCCGAGGACAGGGAAGCTCCTATAATTCACCCCTCCACTTT

clone size: NA
J gene: TRBJ1-2
V gene: TRBV7-3
D gene: TRBD1
CDR3 protein: CASSSGQGVTYGYTF
CDR3 DNA: TGTGCCAGCAGCTCGGGACAGGGGGTTACCTATGGCTACACCTTC

clone size: NA
J gene: TRBJ1-1
V gene: TRBV7-9
D gene: NA
CDR3 protein: CASSLLQDDEAFF
CDR3 DNA: TGTGCCAGCAGCCTTTTACAAGATGATGAAGCTTTCTTT

clone size: NA
J gene: TRBJ1-2
V gene: TRBV7-3
D gene: TRBD1
CDR3 protein: CASSFDRGGGYTF
CDR3 DNA: TGTGCCAGCAGCTTTGACAGGGGTGGCGGCTACACCTTC

clone size: NA
J gene: TRBJ1-1
V gene: TRBV27
D gene: TRBD1
CDR3 protein: CASSFPGGTEAFF
CDR3 DNA: TGTGCCAGCAGTTTCCCAGGGGGCACTGAAGCTTTCTTT

clone size: NA
J gene: TRBJ1-2
V gene: TRBV2
D gene: TRBD1
CDR3 protein: CASSLTGGELYGYTF
CDR3 DNA: TGTGCCAGCAGTCTAACAGGGGGTGAGCTCTATGGCTACACCTTC

clone size: many
J gene: TRBJ1-5
V gene: TRBV2
D gene: NA
CDR3 protein: CASSLTGHQPQHF
CDR3 DNA: TGTGCCAGCAGTTTAACAGGTCATCAGCCCCAGCATTTT

clone size: NA
J gene: TRBJ1-1
V gene: TRBV28
D gene: NA
CDR3 protein: CASSSPSQMNTEAFF
CDR3 DNA: TGTGCCAGCAGTTCCCCTAGCCAGATGAACACTGAAGCTTTCTTT

clone size: NA
J gene: TRBJ2-7
V gene: TRBV7-2
D gene: TRBD2
CDR3 protein: CASSFGGFSYEQYF
CDR3 DNA: TGTGCCAGCAGCTTCGGGGGGTTCTCCTACGAGCAGTACTTC

clone size: many
J gene: TRBJ1-1
V gene: TRBV2
D gene: NA
CDR3 protein: CASSVLDYTEAFF
CDR3 DNA: TGTGCCAGCAGTGTGTTGGACTACACTGAAGCTTTCTTT

clone size: NA
J gene: TRBJ1-2
V gene: TRBV4-1
D gene: TRBD1
CDR3 protein: CASSQEDRGENGYTF
CDR3 DNA: TGCGCCAGCAGCCAAGAGGACAGGGGAGAAAATGGCTACACCTTC

clone size: NA
J gene: TRBJ1-5
V gene: TRBV19
D gene: TRBD1
CDR3 protein: CASSIDSDRGRNQPQHF
CDR3 DNA: TGTGCCAGTAGTATAGATAGTGACAGGGGACGTAATCAGCCCCAGCATTTT

clone size: once
J gene: TRBJ2-2
V gene: TRBV12-5
D gene: TRBD1
CDR3 protein: CASGLVIWTGDTGELFF
CDR3 DNA: TGTGCTAGTGGTTTGGTAATATGGACAGGGGACACCGGGGAGCTGTTTTTT

clone size: NA
J gene: TRBJ2-7
V gene: TRBV30
D gene: NA
CDR3 protein: CAWNRVHEQYF
CDR3 DNA: TGTGCCTGGAACAGGGTCCACGAGCAGTACTTC

clone size: many
J gene: TRBJ2-3
V gene: TRBV6-1
D gene: NA
CDR3 protein: CASSEEEEGADTQYF
CDR3 DNA: TGTGCCAGCAGTGAAGAGGAGGAGGGGGCGGATACGCAGTATTTT

clone size: NA
J gene: TRBJ1-4
V gene: TRBV27
D gene: NA
CDR3 protein: CASSSVATNEKLFF
CDR3 DNA: TGTGCCAGCAGCTCGGTAGCAACTAATGAAAAACTGTTTTTT

clone size: NA
J gene: TRBJ1-5
V gene: TRBV6-6
D gene: NA
CDR3 protein: CASTNEVTNQPQHF
CDR3 DNA: TGTGCCAGCACCAACGAGGTCACCAATCAGCCCCAGCATTTT